What follows are 24 T cell receptor beta chains derived from one specimen sequenced in a study of shared clonotypes between healthy human individuals. The assay was immunoSEQ multiplex PCR, and TCRdb's table has in-frame clones only and misses some. Seen here are about a million clones, about three quarters observed once, and the top ten hold approximately 1.3%. Sequenced material: memory CD4+ T cells sorted from blood. Subset defined: CD45RA-negative fraction. The receptor source for this set is a man between 18 and 29 years old in good health.

The chain combines TRBV6-5 with TRBJ2-1; no firm D call. Between the trimmed V and J ends, which lost 2 bases and 7 bases, there was a span of 12 bases. CDR3 length: 14 residues. The germline gives CDR1 MNHEY, CDR2 SVGAGI. CDR3 residues: CASSYPDGLNEQFF. In DNA, the CDR3 is TGTGCCAGCAGTTACCCGGACGGTCTGAATGAGCAGTTCTTC.

The V call is TRBV6-5, the J call TRBJ1-3; a weak D match, TRBD1 (5 bases). The germline V gene has CDR1 MNHEY and CDR2 SVGAGI. V shed 4 bases and J shed 14 bases, with 21 bases lying between them. The CDR3 has 14 residues. The CDR3 is CASSSPSGAGPLYF. CDR3 bases: TGTGCCAGCAGTTCCCCGTCCGGGGCAGGGCCCCTATATTTT.

Worth noting for this clone: At one boundary the junction diverges from the germline segment, which might be a read error. The chain carries TRBV7-2 and TRBJ1-1; D may be TRBD1 (6 bases). CDR3 length: 14 amino acids. CDR1 and CDR2 from the germline V gene are SGHTA and FQGNSA. The CDR3 sequence: CVSSLLPGATEAFF. CDR3 DNA: TGTGTCAGCAGCTTATTACCAGGGGCCACTGAAGCTTTCTTT.

In its sample, this clone was seen once. The rearrangement uses TRBV5-4 and TRBJ1-1, with D hard to call. The CDR3 totals 15 residues. V was trimmed by 4 bases and J by 1 base, leaving 14 bases between them. Germline V gene lookup returns CDR1 SGHNT and CDR2 YYREEE (reference sequence). Here the CDR3 DNA reads TGTGCCAGCAGCCGCAGATCAGACTCGAACACTGAAGCTTTCTTT. This gives the protein CASSRRSDSNTEAFF.

The V and J genes are TRBV2 and TRBJ2-7, with a tentative D call TRBD2 (5 bases). V lost 6 bases, J lost 7 bases, and 16 bases lay in between. The CDR3 is made up of 13 amino acids. CDR1 and CDR2 from the germline V gene are SNHLY and FYNNEI. DNA for the CDR3: TGTGCCAGCAGCGCGGGCTCACCAGCGGAGCAGTACTTC. Translated: CASSAGSPAEQYF. Together with reference TRBV2 and TRBJ2-7, the CDR3 gives the full variable domain: EPEVTQTPSHQVTQMGQEVILRCVPISNHLYFYWYRQILGQKVEFLVSFYNNEISEKSEIFDDQFSVERPDGSNFTLKIRSTKLEDSAMYFCASSAGSPAEQYFGPGTRLTVT.

As concerns this clone: Other DNA sequences within the sample encode an identical CDR3. This chain joins TRBV11-2 and TRBJ2-7; weak D call: TRBD2 (6 bases). From germline, CDR1 is SGHAT and CDR2 FQNNGV. V gave up 2 bases and J gave up 2 bases, with 10 bases separating them. The CDR3 spans 14 residues. The CDR3 loop is CASSLLAGTYEQYF. The CDR3 nucleotides read TGTGCCAGCAGCTTACTGGCGGGGACCTACGAGCAGTACTTC.

This clone was detected only once. The sample holds other DNA sequences that translate to the same CDR3. This sequence joins TRBV25-1 and TRBJ1-5; TRBD1 might be the D (6 bases). The CDR3 length is 14 residues. Trimming removed 1 base at V and 6 bases at J, with 10 bases between. Germline lookup yields CDR1 MGHDK and CDR2 SYGVNS. CDR3 region: CASSESGGGQPQHF. The CDR3 DNA reads TGTGCCAGCAGTGAATCGGGGGGCGGTCAGCCCCAGCATTTT. Complete variable domain (other parts from reference TRBV25-1 and TRBJ1-5): EADIYQTPRYLVIGTGKKITLECSQTMGHDKMYWYQQDPGMELHLIHYSYGVNSTEKGDLSSESTVSRIRTEHFPLTLESARPSHTSQYLCASSESGGGQPQHFGDGTRLSIL.

The rearrangement joins TRBV6-6 to TRBJ2-5; perhaps TRBD2 as D (5 bases). Trimming removed 6 bases at V and 4 bases at J, with 15 bases between. CDR3 size: 14 residues. In germline, CDR1 is MNHNY, CDR2 SVGAGI (reference sequence). The CDR3 reads CASSPGWSGETQYF. In DNA, the CDR3 is TGTGCCAGCAGCCCGGGGTGGAGTGGAGAGACCCAGTACTTC.

As concerns this clone: The junction and the germline gene differ at one end; a read error may be behind it. V is TRBV9 and J is TRBJ2-3; D call uncertain. Germline assignment: CDR1 SGDLS and CDR2 YYNGEE. The CDR3 covers 14 residues. The CDR3 reads CASSVAYSIDTQYF. CDR3 DNA sequence: TGTGCCAGCAGCGTAGCATATAGCATAGATACGCAGTATTTT.

This chain connects TRBV5-1 to TRBJ2-2, with 8 bases matching TRBD2. The CDR3 spans 13 residues. V lost 1 base and J lost 9; bases outside the gene matches: 2. Germline assignment: CDR1 SGHRS and CDR2 YFSETQ. This chain's CDR3 is CASSLSGGRELFF. CDR3 in DNA: TGCGCCAGCAGCTTGAGCGGGGGAAGGGAGCTGTTTTTT.

The CDR3: CASRRTSGGGYNEQFF. The CDR3 bases are TGTGCCAGCAGGCGGACTAGCGGGGGGGGATACAATGAGCAGTTCTTC. The gene calls are TRBV2 and TRBJ2-1; 15 bases fit TRBD2. Trimming at V came to 6 bases and at J to 4 bases, leaving 4 bases not matched to a gene. Germline-derived CDR1 and CDR2 are SNHLY and FYNNEI. The CDR3 extends over 16 amino acids.

V gene TRBV9 combines with J gene TRBJ2-3; TRBD2 is a possible D gene (5 bases). The CDR3 is 14 residues long. The V and J ends lost 0 bases and 10 bases respectively, with 15 bases between them. Per germline, CDR1 SGDLS and CDR2 YYNGEE. DNA of the CDR3: TGTGCCAGCAGCGTAGAGGTAGCGAGTGGTGCGCAGTATTTT. Protein product: CASSVEVASGAQYF.

This clone was found a few times. This sequence joins TRBV30 and TRBJ1-3, with unresolved D. Germline V gene sequence: CDR1 GTSNPN, CDR2 SVGIG (reference sequence). This CDR3 contains 12 residues. The germline V and J ends were trimmed by 7 bases and 0 bases, with 7 bases remaining between them. The CDR3 region has the DNA TGTGCCTACCCAGTCTCTGGAAACACCATATATTTT. Translated: CAYPVSGNTIYF.

With regard to this clone: Other DNA sequences in the same sample also yield this CDR3. This sequence joins TRBV10-2 and TRBJ1-3; D is unclear. Trimming cost V 0 bases and J 0 bases, with 6 bases left between them. Germline V gene data show CDR1 as WSHSY and CDR2 as SAAADI. The CDR3 contains 15 residues. The CDR3 coding sequence is TGCGCCAGCAGTGAGTCGGGGAACTCTGGAAACACCATATATTTT. Its protein product is CASSESGNSGNTIYF.

The CDR3 region is CASSIYNEQFF. For the CDR3, the DNA is TGCGCCAGCAGTATATACAATGAGCAGTTCTTC. The chain has TRBV10-2 and TRBJ2-1; D ambiguous. This CDR3 contains 11 residues. The germline CDR1 and CDR2 sequences are WSHSY and SAAADI. The ends were cut back, 5 bases at V and 4 bases at J, with 3 bases in the middle.

V gene TRBV27 combines with J gene TRBJ1-1, with D perhaps TRBD1 (5 bases). V lost 5 bases and J lost 14, with 21 bases in between. This CDR3 contains 13 residues. CDR1 and CDR2 (germline): MNHEY, SMNVEV (reference sequence). CDR3 DNA sequence: TGTGCCAGCAGTCCCCGGGGGGGGGTGAAAGAGTTCTTT. It encodes CASSPRGGVKEFF.

The chain uses TRBV10-1 and TRBJ2-2; no clear D. This CDR3 region has 13 residues. CDR1 is WNHNN and CDR2 is SYGVQD in the germline V gene (reference sequence). V lost 6 bases and J lost 8, with 13 bases in between. The CDR3 loop is CASSPDSPGELFF. The CDR3 DNA reads TGCGCCAGCAGCCCGGATTCCCCGGGGGAGCTGTTTTTT.

This chain joins TRBV18 and TRBJ2-3, with D possibly being TRBD2 (6 bases). Per germline, CDR1 KGHSH and CDR2 LQKENI. Trimming took 0 bases from V and 2 from J, leaving 15 bases between them. The CDR3 has 17 amino acids. The DNA of the CDR3 is TGTGCCAGCTCACCACCCTTGGTAGCGGCCTCCACAGATACGCAGTATTTT. Translated: CASSPPLVAASTDTQYF.

This clone has a handful of counts. This chain links TRBV11-1 with TRBJ1-2; 9 bases match TRBD1. The trim removed 5 bases at V and 8 bases at J, leaving 9 bases unmatched. Germline CDR1 SGHAT, CDR2 FQDESV (reference sequence). CDR3 length: 14 amino acids. CDR3 sequence reads: CASSTQQGASGYTF. The CDR3 region has the DNA TGTGCCAGCAGCACGCAACAGGGGGCATCCGGCTACACCTTC.

Turning to this clone: The same CDR3 also results from other DNA sequences found in this sample. V is TRBV6-1 and J is TRBJ2-1; 9 positions agree with TRBD2. V dropped 4 bases and J dropped 0; count of bases not matched to a gene: 1. Germline lookup yields CDR1 MNHNS and CDR2 SASEGT. CDR3 length equals 15 residues. CDR3 in amino acids: CASSVSGSSYNEQFF. The DNA for the CDR3 is TGTGCCAGCAGTGTTAGCGGGAGCTCCTACAATGAGCAGTTCTTC.

The V call is TRBV7-2, the J call TRBJ2-7; a possible D gene is TRBD2 (6 bases). V gave up 3 bases and J gave up 2 bases, with 14 bases separating them. Germline values: CDR1 SGHTA, CDR2 FQGNSA. This CDR3 has 15 amino acids. CDR3: CASSFSVAVAYEQYF. The CDR3 DNA is TGTGCCAGCAGCTTCTCCGTAGCGGTTGCCTACGAGCAGTACTTC. The full variable domain, with the rest looked up from reference TRBV7-2 and TRBJ2-7, is GAGVSQSPSNKVTEKGKDVELRCDPISGHTALYWYRQSLGQGLEFLIYFQGNSAPDKSGLPSDRFSAERTGGSVSTLTIQRTQQEDSAVYLCASSFSVAVAYEQYFGPGTRLTVT.

The genes are TRBV4-2 and TRBJ2-1, with D perhaps TRBD2 (6 bases). The V and J ends lost 1 base and 2 bases respectively, with 12 bases between them. CDR1 and CDR2 (germline): LGHNA, YNFKEQ. This CDR3 is 16 amino acids long. The CDR3 DNA is TGTGCCAGCAGCCAAGCTAGCGCAGCCACCTACAATGAGCAGTTCTTC. Residues: CASSQASAATYNEQFF.

For this clone: This may be a read error: a much more frequent sequence differs by one nucleotide. The chain joins TRBV7-2 to TRBJ1-5; D is ambiguous. This CDR3 region has 12 residues. V lost 0 bases to trimming and J lost 6 bases, with 3 bases between them. The germline V gene encodes CDR1 SGHTA and CDR2 FQGNSA. The CDR3 spells CASSLASQPQHF. The CDR3 DNA sequence: TGTGCCAGCAGCTTAGCTAGTCAGCCCCAGCATTTT.

The chain employs TRBV5-1 and TRBJ2-5; 8 nucleotides match TRBD1. Germline values: CDR1 SGHRS, CDR2 YFSETQ. J lost 5 bases, V lost 4 bases, and 13 bases had no gene match. The CDR3 is 16 amino acids. In nucleotides, the CDR3 is TGCGCCAGCAGCGTAACGTCCAGGGGGCGAAGGGAGACCCAGTACTTC. It yields the protein CASSVTSRGRRETQYF. Full variable domain (missing parts from reference TRBV5-1 and TRBJ2-5): KAGVTQTPRYLIKTRGQQVTLSCSPISGHRSVSWYQQTPGQGLQFLFEYFSETQRNKGNFPGRFSGRQFSNSRSEMNVSTLELGDSALYLCASSVTSRGRRETQYFGPGTRLLVL.